This TCR beta chain was retrieved from a study of siplizumab effects on memory and regulatory T cells. CDR1 is SGHRS and CDR2 is YFSETQ in the germline V gene. V was cut by 3 bases and J by 4 bases, with 11 bases left in between. The CDR3 is made up of 13 amino acids. Findings of the study overall: Researchers could not give a naive or memory phenotype to roughly 75-95% of proliferating CD4+ or CD8+ clones.

Remarks on this clone: Its target is unknown.

Measured with immunoSEQ multiplex PCR; TCRdb has only the in-frame clones, and not every one. Among more than 95,000 clones listed, 93% were seen once. This TCR came from a human donor in good health. Sample: Tregs sorted from blood. The chain uses TRBV5-1 and TRBJ2-7; D ambiguous. CDR3 in DNA: TGCGCCAGCAGCTGGGTCGGGCCGTACGAGCAGTACTTC. Translating gives CASSWVGPYEQYF.